Below are 25 T cell receptor beta chains sequenced from a single sample in a study of blood T cell repertoires in COVID-19. TCRdb keeps only in-frame clones here, not all; method: immunoSEQ multiplex PCR. The table shows 200,000 or so clones, with 65% to 90% occurring only once. The sequenced sample was peripheral blood. The receptors originated from a human donor in a cohort sampled during active COVID-19.

This clone was detected once. The V gene is TRBV28, the J gene TRBJ2-5; a possible D gene is TRBD2 (6 bases). Trimming cost V 3 bases and J 2 bases, with 13 bases left between them. The CDR3 consists of 15 residues. Germline V gene lookup returns CDR1 MDHEN and CDR2 SYDVKM. As DNA, the CDR3 is TGTGCCAGCAGTTTTCTTTCCGGGGGACAAGAGACCCAGTACTTC. This gives the protein CASSFLSGGQETQYF.

The chain joins TRBV27 to TRBJ1-5, with 9 nucleotides matching TRBD1. Trimming at V came to 5 bases and at J to 1 base, leaving 3 bases not matched to a gene. Germline lookup yields CDR1 MNHEY and CDR2 SMNVEV (reference sequence). The CDR3 is made up of 15 amino acids. CDR3 DNA sequence: TGTGCCAGCAGTGGGGGGACAGGGAGCAATCAGCCCCAGCATTTT. It translates to CASSGGTGSNQPQHF.

The rearrangement links TRBV4-1 to TRBJ1-4; no firm D call. V was trimmed by 4 bases and J by 0 bases, leaving 9 bases between them. This CDR3 comprises 15 residues. CDR1 MGHRA and CDR2 YSYEKL come from the germline V gene. CDR3 bases: TGCGCCAGCAGCCCTTTGGCTGCAACTAATGAAAAACTGTTTTTT. This sequence encodes CASSPLAATNEKLFF.

This clone was seen only a few times. This chain connects TRBV27 to TRBJ2-3; D may be TRBD1 (5 bases). CDR1 is MNHEY, CDR2 SMNVEV, per germline (reference sequence). The CDR3 contains 14 residues. V lost 2 bases to trimming and J lost 6 bases, with 12 bases between them. The CDR3 DNA is TGTGCCAGCAGTTTAGGGGCCCCACACGATACGCAGTATTTT. Its translation is CASSLGAPHDTQYF.

The chain couples TRBV4-1 to TRBJ2-7, with a weak D call TRBD1 (6 bases). CDR1 is MGHRA and CDR2 is YSYEKL in the germline V gene. There are 15 residues in the CDR3. Trimming took off 0 bases at V and 4 bases at J, with 13 bases between the two ends. CDR3 nucleotides: TGCGCCAGCAGCCAAGAAACAGGGCGAAAGTACGAGCAGTACTTC. Amino acids: CASSQETGRKYEQYF.

This chain links TRBV6-6 with TRBJ1-1; D remains ambiguous. Germline V gives CDR1 MNHNY, CDR2 SVGAGI (reference sequence). With 3 bases removed from V and 4 bases from J, the gap between germline ends came to 15 bases. This CDR3 contains 15 residues. The CDR3 sequence: CASSYTRPQVTEAFF. CDR3 sequence (DNA): TGTGCCAGCAGTTATACGCGCCCCCAAGTCACTGAAGCTTTCTTT.

The chain joins TRBV7-3 to TRBJ2-3, with 9 bases identical to TRBD2. The germline CDR1 and CDR2 sequences are SGHTA and FQGTGA. Unmatched junction bases numbered 11, after V lost 5 bases and J lost 5 bases. The CDR3 is 16 amino acids. The CDR3 loop is CASSLQPSGIIDTQYF. CDR3 sequence (DNA): TGTGCCAGCAGCCTACAACCTAGCGGGATAATAGATACGCAGTATTTT.

CDR3 sequence reads: CASSPIGTGIRNTEAFF. For the CDR3, the DNA is TGTGCCAGCAGTCCAATTGGGACAGGGATAAGGAACACTGAAGCTTTCTTT. The gene calls are TRBV7-9 and TRBJ1-1; 9 nucleotides match TRBD1. Germline V gene lookup returns CDR1 SEHNR and CDR2 FQNEAQ (reference sequence). This CDR3 comprises 17 residues. The V and J ends lost 6 bases and 1 base, in that order; junction bases with no gene match: 12.

The chain joins TRBV21-1 to TRBJ2-7; TRBD2, as called in the table, went unchecked against the DNA. TRBV21-1 is assigned pseudogene status. This CDR3 is 19 amino acids long. The CDR3 spells CASSHTQGLAGGPSYEQYF. As DNA, the CDR3 is TGTGCCAGCAGCCACACACAGGGACTAGCGGGAGGACCATCCTACGAGCAGTACTTC.

J is TRBJ2-7 and V is TRBV29-1; tentatively, D is TRBD1 (6 bases). Germline CDR1 and CDR2: SQVTM and ANQGSEA. The CDR3 has 13 amino acids. Trimming shortened V by 3 bases and J by 2 bases, and 11 bases separated the two germline ends. This chain's CDR3 is CSVETGVPYEQYF. CDR3 bases: TGCAGCGTTGAGACAGGAGTCCCCTACGAGCAGTACTTC.

The rearrangement uses TRBV19 and TRBJ2-7; D is perhaps TRBD1 (6 bases). CDR1 and CDR2 from the germline V gene are LNHDA and SQIVND (reference sequence). Deletions cut 0 bases from V and 6 bases from J, with 9 bases between. This CDR3 is 13 amino acids long. For the CDR3, the DNA is TGTGCCAGTAGTATAGAGGACAGTTCCGAGCAGTACTTC. Amino acid sequence: CASSIEDSSEQYF.

The CDR3 sequence is CASSQDTGIRLYGYTF. The CDR3 DNA is TGCGCCAGCAGCCAAGATACGGGGATCCGTCTCTATGGCTACACCTTC. V and J are TRBV4-3 and TRBJ1-2, with D unclear. V gave up 0 bases and J gave up 4 bases, with 15 bases separating them. CDR3 length: 16 amino acids. Germline lookup yields CDR1 LGHNA and CDR2 YSLEER.

This chain uses TRBV24-1 with TRBJ2-7; 9 bases line up with TRBD1. Germline loops: CDR1 KGHDR, CDR2 SFDVKD. Losses at the gene ends were 2 bases for V and 0 bases for J; bases not matched to a gene: 4. The CDR3 is 16 residues long. The CDR3 spells CATSDSRTGDSYEQYF. Written as DNA, the CDR3 is TGTGCCACCAGTGATTCCCGGACAGGGGACTCCTACGAGCAGTACTTC.

J is TRBJ2-1 and V is TRBV24-1, with 8 nucleotides matching TRBD1. CDR3 length: 15 amino acids. Trimming removed 10 bases from V and 4 bases from J; junction bases left unmatched: 11. Germline V gives CDR1 KGHDR, CDR2 SFDVKD. This CDR3 is CATSPADRAYNEQFF. CDR3 DNA: TGTGCCACATCCCCCGCGGACAGGGCTTACAATGAGCAGTTCTTC.

V usage is TRBV19 and J usage is TRBJ1-2; D unclear. V dropped 3 bases and J dropped 14 bases, with 13 bases sitting between them. The CDR3 has 11 residues. Germline loops: CDR1 LNHDA, CDR2 SQIVND (reference sequence). In nucleotides, the CDR3 is TGTGCCAGTAGTATCGCCAGGCTGCAGACCTTC. It translates to CASSIARLQTF.

This chain's CDR3 is CASSLAQSNSPLHF. CDR3 DNA sequence: TGTGCCAGCAGCTTAGCACAGTCTAATTCACCCCTCCACTTT. V and J are TRBV11-2 and TRBJ1-6; D gene unclear. The ends were cut back, 1 base at V and 6 bases at J, with 7 bases in the middle. Germline values: CDR1 SGHAT, CDR2 FQNNGV. The CDR3 runs to 14 residues.

Only one count was recorded for this clone. The chain joins TRBV7-3 to TRBJ2-1; D ambiguous. Trimming cost V 5 bases and J 4 bases, with 12 bases left between them. This CDR3 has 14 amino acids. Germline V gene data show CDR1 as SGHTA and CDR2 as FQGTGA. This CDR3 reads CASSPQARYNEQFF. In nucleotides, the CDR3 is TGTGCCAGCAGCCCCCAGGCCCGTTACAATGAGCAGTTCTTC. Complete variable domain (other parts from reference TRBV7-3 and TRBJ2-1): GAGVSQTPSNKVTEKGKYVELRCDPISGHTALYWYRQSLGQGPEFLIYFQGTGAADDSGLPNDRFFAVRPEGSVSTLKIQRTERGDSAVYLCASSPQARYNEQFFGPGTRLTVL.

The gene calls are TRBV28 and TRBJ2-7; D possibly corresponds to TRBD1 (5 bases). Trimming removed 8 bases from V and 0 bases from J, with 14 bases in between. The germline V gene encodes CDR1 MDHEN and CDR2 SYDVKM. The CDR3 length is 14 residues. In nucleotides, the CDR3 is TGTGCCAGCGGGGCCCCGGCTAGCTCCTACGAGCAGTACTTC. Its translation is CASGAPASSYEQYF.

The J gene is TRBJ1-1, the V gene TRBV9; D unresolved. Germline assignment: CDR1 SGDLS and CDR2 YYNGEE. There are 14 residues in the CDR3. The V gene lost 4 bases and the J gene lost 1 base, with 11 bases spanning the gap. CDR3 in DNA: TGTGCCAGCAGCCACCGACCGGGGAACACTGAAGCTTTCTTT. Its protein is CASSHRPGNTEAFF.

The CDR3 region has the DNA TGTGCCAGCAGCCCCGGGACTAGCGGGAGGTTGGGCAATGAGCAGTTCTTC. Translating it yields CASSPGTSGRLGNEQFF. The chain employs TRBV5-4 and TRBJ2-1; 15 bases are shared with TRBD2. Trimming took 4 bases from V and 6 from J; bases not matched to a gene: 8. There are 17 residues in the CDR3. Germline V lookup: CDR1 SGHNT, CDR2 YYREEE (reference sequence). Full variable domain (remainder filled in from reference TRBV5-4 and TRBJ2-1): ETGVTQSPTHLIKTRGQQVTLRCSSQSGHNTVSWYQQALGQGPQFIFQYYREEENGRGNFPPRFSGLQFPNYSSELNVNALELDDSALYLCASSPGTSGRLGNEQFFGPGTRLTVL.

The chain couples TRBV9 to TRBJ2-7, with TRBD1 matching over 9 bases. Germline V gene data show CDR1 as SGDLS and CDR2 as YYNGEE. There are 15 residues in the CDR3. Losses at the gene ends were 4 bases for V and 4 bases for J; bases not matched to a gene: 9. DNA for the CDR3: TGTGCCAGCAGCCCATCCGGGACAGGGATTTACGAGCAGTACTTC. This sequence encodes CASSPSGTGIYEQYF. The full variable domain, completed using reference TRBV9 and TRBJ2-7, is DSGVTQTPKHLITATGQRVTLRCSPRSGDLSVYWYQQSLDQGLQFLIQYYNGEERAKGNILERFSAQQFPDLHSELNLSSLELGDSALYFCASSPSGTGIYEQYFGPGTRLTVT.

The rearrangement links TRBV28 to TRBJ2-1; D perhaps matches TRBD2 (5 bases). The CDR3 covers 11 residues. Germline V lookup: CDR1 MDHEN, CDR2 SYDVKM. The V gene lost 6 bases and the J gene lost 10 bases, with 10 bases spanning the gap. The DNA of the CDR3 is TGTGCCAGCAGGCTCTCGGGAGAGCAGTTCTTC. Encoded protein: CASRLSGEQFF.

This clone was counted a few times. This likely traces to a read error, being one base from a far larger clone. Other nucleotide sequences in the sample specify the same CDR3. J is TRBJ2-7 and V is TRBV11-3, with TRBD1 identical over 7 bases. After removal of 1 base from V and 3 bases from J, the junction contained 0 bases not matched to a gene. The CDR3 spans 13 residues. Looked up from germline, CDR1 is SGHNT and CDR2 is YENEEA. CDR3 protein: CASSLGDSYEQYF. In DNA form, the CDR3 reads TGTGCCAGCAGCTTAGGGGACAGCTACGAGCAGTACTTC.

The chain combines TRBV27 with TRBJ1-2, with D uncertain. Between the trimmed V and J ends, which lost 5 bases and 0 bases, there was a span of 7 bases. Germline CDR1 is MNHEY and CDR2 is SMNVEV (reference sequence). There are 13 residues in the CDR3. DNA for the CDR3: TGTGCCAGCAGTCCCATAGCTAACTATGGCTACACCTTC. It is translated as CASSPIANYGYTF.

V is TRBV5-4 and J is TRBJ2-7; weak D call: TRBD2 (5 bases). This CDR3 has 14 residues. Germline V lookup: CDR1 SGHNT, CDR2 YYREEE (reference sequence). Trimming took off 2 bases at V and 2 bases at J, with 11 bases between the two ends. The CDR3 reads CASSFFQRTYEQYF. CDR3 DNA: TGTGCCAGCAGCTTTTTTCAGCGGACCTACGAGCAGTACTTC. The whole variable domain, remainder taken from reference TRBV5-4 and TRBJ2-7, is ETGVTQSPTHLIKTRGQQVTLRCSSQSGHNTVSWYQQALGQGPQFIFQYYREEENGRGNFPPRFSGLQFPNYSSELNVNALELDDSALYLCASSFFQRTYEQYFGPGTRLTVT.